These T cell receptor beta chains were read from a single sample in a study of T cell responses to AZD1222 COVID-19 vaccine. Profiled with immunoSEQ multiplex PCR; TCRdb holds only in-frame clones, not every one. This sample has roughly 150,000 clones, with more than 75% found just once. Sequenced material: peripheral blood, taken 28 days after the second AZD1222 dose. These receptors came from an adult who received the AZD1222 COVID-19 vaccine. Both conserved end residues are trimmed from each CDR3. Each record gives: V gene, J gene, CDR3 protein.

v_call: TRBV5-6
j_call: TRBJ2-5
cdr3_aa: ASSLVPETQY

v_call: TRBV9
j_call: TRBJ2-5
cdr3_aa: ASSQTPAGGFQETQY

v_call: TRBV6-6
j_call: TRBJ2-7
cdr3_aa: ASEGGYEQY

v_call: TRBV28
j_call: TRBJ1-5
cdr3_aa: ASTIGWGDSSNQPQH

v_call: TRBV18
j_call: TRBJ2-7
cdr3_aa: ASSLKAGYGLAGYEQY

v_call: TRBV28
j_call: TRBJ2-7
cdr3_aa: ASSLISYEQY

v_call: TRBV9
j_call: TRBJ2-3
cdr3_aa: ASSVAGTRADTQY

v_call: TRBV7-2
j_call: TRBJ1-3
cdr3_aa: ASSPDRGDTIY

v_call: TRBV29-1
j_call: TRBJ1-5
cdr3_aa: SVEMGPGQPQH

v_call: TRBV19
j_call: TRBJ1-1
cdr3_aa: ASSIDRVNTEAF

v_call: TRBV18
j_call: TRBJ2-3
cdr3_aa: ASSPGGAGTDTQY

v_call: TRBV2
j_call: TRBJ1-5
cdr3_aa: ASSEGQGEQPQH